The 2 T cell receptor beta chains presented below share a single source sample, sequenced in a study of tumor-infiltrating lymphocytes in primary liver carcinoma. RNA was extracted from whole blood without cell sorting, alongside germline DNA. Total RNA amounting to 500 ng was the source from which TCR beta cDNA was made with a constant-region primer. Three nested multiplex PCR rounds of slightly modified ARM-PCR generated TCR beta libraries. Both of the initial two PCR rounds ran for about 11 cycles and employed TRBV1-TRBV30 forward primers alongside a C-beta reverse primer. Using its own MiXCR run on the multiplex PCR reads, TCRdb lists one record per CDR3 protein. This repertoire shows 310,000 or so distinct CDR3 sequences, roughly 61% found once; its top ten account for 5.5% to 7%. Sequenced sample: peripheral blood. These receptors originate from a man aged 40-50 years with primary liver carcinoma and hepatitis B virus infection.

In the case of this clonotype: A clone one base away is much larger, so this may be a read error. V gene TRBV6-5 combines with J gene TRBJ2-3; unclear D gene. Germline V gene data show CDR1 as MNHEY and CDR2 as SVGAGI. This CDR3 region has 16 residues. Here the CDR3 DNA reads TGTGCCAGCAGTCCCAGGACCGAAGTCCGCACAGATGCGCAGTATTTT. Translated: CASSPRTEVRTDAQYF.

The DNA for the CDR3 is TGTGCCAGCAGCTTGCGTACTAACGGGAGTACGGGCACCGGGGAGCTGTTTTTT. It translates to CASSLRTNGSTGTGELFF. The rearrangement links TRBV5-6 to TRBJ2-2, with D perhaps matching TRBD2 (6 bases). The CDR3 runs 18 residues. Trimming removed 1 base at V and 4 bases at J, with 20 bases between. Germline V lookup: CDR1 SGHDT, CDR2 YYEEEE.